The clone carrying this T cell receptor (beta chain) is judged medium-sized. The CDR3 sequence is 14 residues long. Germline CDR1 and CDR2: MNHEY and SMNVEV (reference sequence). V was pared by 6 bases and J by 6 bases, with 9 bases of the junction left unmatched. The sample originates from a study of immune characterization of retroperitoneal liposarcoma. TCRdb used MiXCR to reprocess the PCR reads, holding one entry per CDR3 protein. Altogether approximately 7,800 distinct CDR3 sequences are present, more than 35% being singletons, with the ten largest covering roughly 10%. Sequencing was carried out using tumor tissue. The rearrangement uses TRBV27 and TRBJ2-3; 7 bases match TRBD1. The TCR sequence derives from a male donor with retroperitoneal liposarcoma. CDR3 coding DNA: TGTGCCAGCAGCGATGGGACAGTCGGGGATACGCAGTATTTT. Amino acid sequence: CASSDGTVGDTQYF.